This TCR beta chain was retrieved from a study of spatial heterogeneity in lung cancer (dated by TCRdb to about 2019). With regard to the full study: More beta-chain than alpha-chain transcripts were consistently detected, likely reflecting higher beta-chain transcript abundance. A strong correlation was found between TCR transcript counts in tumor regions and a T cell transcriptional module score from matched bulk RNA-seq. In the raw uncorrected reads, each unique combination of TCR and UMI appeared more than ten times on average. In non-small cell lung cancer, the study quantitatively compared TCR alpha and beta repertoires across several tumor regions, matched nontumor lung, and blood. TCR repertoire features were related to nonsynonymous mutation counts determined by whole-exome sequencing of tumor tissue. At surgery, both alpha and beta chains were TCR-sequenced in roughly 230 tumor regions, approximately 64 matched nontumor lung samples and some 56 PBMC samples.

CDR1 and CDR2 are read off the germline V gene as KGHSH and LQKENI. The V end loses 1 base and the J end loses 11 bases, and a stretch of 11 bases separates them. The CDR3 runs 12 amino acids, cysteine and phenylalanine included. CDR3 DNA is the only sequence kept; it has 36 bases, read in frame from the first base. Per the publication, the time point label means: sample taken at primary tumor resection. Samples were obtained from about 69 patients with early-stage, untreated non-small cell lung cancer from the lung TRACERx cohort. Without any cell sorting, TCR sequencing was performed on whole RNA extracted either from tumor and nontumor lung tissue or from cryopreserved PBMC samples. Patients were selected for TCR sequencing only if sufficient RNA was available from at least two tumor regions. Before selection, tumor and adjacent nontumor lung specimens were reviewed by a lung pathologist. Libraries were constructed by 5' RACE. Sequenced on a NextSeq 500. In the TCR library protocol, a unique molecular identifier was attached to each TCR cDNA molecule so that PCR and sequencing errors could be corrected. Turning to the authors' computational methods: TCR identification, UMI-based error correction and CDR3 extraction were all carried out with Decombinator tools. Expanded TCRs were defined as those above a frequency of 2 per 1,000, corresponding to the top 1% of the tumor frequency distribution. Expanded tumor TCRs statistically deemed absent (corrected P<0.05) from at least one tumor region were classed as regional, and all other expanded tumor TCRs were classed as ubiquitous. Renyi diversity was calculated using the R vegan package after each repertoire was subsampled 100 times to 5,000 TCRs. CDR3 similarity networks were built from amino acid triplet string-kernel similarity, with CDR3s being connected when pairwise similarity was above 0.82. Clones were called with MiXCR by TCRdb after fastp trimmed the public reads at Q25, and only in-frame beta chains were retained. Entries that share a CDR3 protein sequence are merged under the most common genes and DNA. TCRdb, not the original authors, processed these V and J calls. Here the sample has more than 15,000 distinct CDR3 sequences; less than 7.5% occur a single time. Approximately 3.5% of the sample is held by the ten biggest clonotypes.

Within its sample, this clonotype is medium-sized (0.01 to 0.1%). Its antigen is still unknown. Within one base of it there is no much larger clone, and no base qualities were kept. Beyond this particular receptor, the publication reports: Additional single-cell paired TCR alpha and beta sequencing was considered necessary to confirm, at a functional level, the hypothesis that regional TCRs recognize regional mutations. TCR-seq coverage of tumor T cells was estimated to be only approximately 7% for alpha chains and around 13% for beta chains. The count of ubiquitous expanded TCRs correlated with the count of ubiquitous nonsynonymous mutations, and the count of regional expanded TCRs correlated with the count of regional nonsynonymous mutations. The tumor nonsynonymous mutation count correlated with the number of expanded alpha and beta TCRs within the tumor.

This sequence uses TRBV18 and TRBJ1-1; no D gene call is confident. The sequencing here drew on lung tumor tissue, taken at surgery. This receptor was obtained from a female donor with early-stage non-small cell lung cancer. The CDR3 has the sequence CASSPRADSAFF. The base sequence is TGTGCCAGCTCACCACGGGCAGATTCCGCTTTCTTT.